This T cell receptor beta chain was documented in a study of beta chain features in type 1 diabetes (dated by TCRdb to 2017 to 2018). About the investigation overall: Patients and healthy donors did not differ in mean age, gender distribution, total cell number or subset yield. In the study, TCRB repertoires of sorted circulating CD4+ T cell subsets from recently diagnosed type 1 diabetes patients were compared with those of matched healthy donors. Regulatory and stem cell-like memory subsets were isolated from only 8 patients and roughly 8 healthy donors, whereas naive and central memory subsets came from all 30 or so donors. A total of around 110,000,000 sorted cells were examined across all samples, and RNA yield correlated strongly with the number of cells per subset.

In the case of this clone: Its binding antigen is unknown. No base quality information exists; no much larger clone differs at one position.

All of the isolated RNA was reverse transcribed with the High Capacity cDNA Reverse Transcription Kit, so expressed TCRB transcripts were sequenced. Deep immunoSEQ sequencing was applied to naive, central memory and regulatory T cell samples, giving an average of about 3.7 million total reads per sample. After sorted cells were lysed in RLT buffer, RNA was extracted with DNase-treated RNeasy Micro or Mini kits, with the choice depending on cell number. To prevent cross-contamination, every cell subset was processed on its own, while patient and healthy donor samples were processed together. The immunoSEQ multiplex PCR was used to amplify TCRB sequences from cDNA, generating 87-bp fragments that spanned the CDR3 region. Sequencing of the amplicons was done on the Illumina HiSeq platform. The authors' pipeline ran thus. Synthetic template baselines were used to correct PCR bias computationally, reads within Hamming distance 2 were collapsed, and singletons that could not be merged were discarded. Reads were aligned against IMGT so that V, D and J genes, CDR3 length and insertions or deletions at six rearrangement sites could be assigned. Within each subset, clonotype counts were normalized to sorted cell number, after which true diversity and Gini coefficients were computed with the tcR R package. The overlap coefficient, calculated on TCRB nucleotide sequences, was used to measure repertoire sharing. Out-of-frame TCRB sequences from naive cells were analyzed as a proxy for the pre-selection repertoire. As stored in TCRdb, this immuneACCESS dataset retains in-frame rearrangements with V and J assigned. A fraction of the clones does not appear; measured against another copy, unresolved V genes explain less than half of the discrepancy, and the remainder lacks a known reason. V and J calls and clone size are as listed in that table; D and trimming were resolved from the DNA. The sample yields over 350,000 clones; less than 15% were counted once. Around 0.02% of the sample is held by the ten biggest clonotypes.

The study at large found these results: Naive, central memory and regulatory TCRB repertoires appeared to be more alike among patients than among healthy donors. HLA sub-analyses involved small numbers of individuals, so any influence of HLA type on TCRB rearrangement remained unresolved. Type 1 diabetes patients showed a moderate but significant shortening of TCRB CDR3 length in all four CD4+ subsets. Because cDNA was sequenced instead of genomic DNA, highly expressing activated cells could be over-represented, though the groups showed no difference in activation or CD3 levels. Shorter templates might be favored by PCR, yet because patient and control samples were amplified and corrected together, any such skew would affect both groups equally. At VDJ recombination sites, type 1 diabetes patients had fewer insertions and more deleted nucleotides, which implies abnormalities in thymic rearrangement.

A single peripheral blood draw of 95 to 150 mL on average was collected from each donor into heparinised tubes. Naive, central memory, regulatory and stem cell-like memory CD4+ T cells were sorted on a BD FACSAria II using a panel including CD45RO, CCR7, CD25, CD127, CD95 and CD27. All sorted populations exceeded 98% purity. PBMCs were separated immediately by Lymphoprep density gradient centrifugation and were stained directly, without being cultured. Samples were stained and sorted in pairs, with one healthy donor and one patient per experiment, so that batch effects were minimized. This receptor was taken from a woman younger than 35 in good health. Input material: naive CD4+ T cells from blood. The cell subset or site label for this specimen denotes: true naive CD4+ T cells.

The CDR3 region reads CASSIPGHNTEAFF. The nucleotide sequence reads as follows: TGTGCCAGTAGTATCCCGGGACACAACACTGAAGCTTTCTTT. The V and J genes are TRBV19 and TRBJ1-1; possibly the D gene is TRBD1, per 6 matching bases. The CDR3 goes from the cysteine to the phenylalanine over 14 residues. Only the CDR3 portion is preserved as DNA: 42 bases, with reading frame beginning at the first base. The V and J ends are trimmed by 3 bases and 2 bases, leaving 10 bases between them. The germline V gene (reference sequence) yields LNHDA for CDR1 and SQIVND for CDR2.